This T cell receptor beta chain appears in the sequencing data of a study of OX40 agonist ivuxolimab in advanced cancers. About the study: A male proportion of about 84% was recorded, with mean age about 60 years and range about 23 to 90.

The germline V gene has CDR1 GTSNPN and CDR2 SVGIG (reference sequence). Trimming stripped 4 bases from V and 2 bases from J, with 6 bases between. This CDR3 spans 12 amino acids. Sequencing used immunoSEQ multiplex PCR; TCRdb keeps in-frame clones, though not all of them. The top ten hold around an eighth of the sample, which has around 15,000 clones, approximately 77% seen once. J is TRBJ1-5 and V is TRBV30; D call uncertain. This receptor was obtained from an adult with an advanced solid tumor such as melanoma, head and neck, liver or kidney cancer. The source material was CD4+ or CD8+ T cells sorted from blood, sampled in a trial of the OX40 agonist ivuxolimab. CDR3 sequence (DNA): TGTGCCTGGAACTGGGGCAATCAGCCCCAGCATTTT. Residues: CAWNWGNQPQHF.